The text below deals with one T cell receptor (beta chain). What it recognizes is unknown. These data are taken from a study of cytomegalovirus exposure and HLA in healthy donors. Notes on the study in general: Earlier analysis looked at TCR beta V segments, and most were productive about 87% or about 30% of the time.

A multiplex PCR was run with 60 Vbeta primers and 13 Jbeta primers. Measured with immunoSEQ multiplex PCR; TCRdb has only the in-frame clones, and not every one. The sample has over 130,000 clones, about 60% seen once. Germline V gives CDR1 LNHDA, CDR2 SQIVND (reference sequence). There are 15 residues in the CDR3. Trimming shortened V by 5 bases and J by 0 bases, and 10 bases separated the two germline ends. The genes are TRBV19 and TRBJ1-4; D might be TRBD1 (5 bases). The TCR sequence derives from a woman aged 60-75 years in good health and CMV-seropositive. Input material: PBMCs. The CDR3 DNA sequence: TGTGCCAGTAGTCAGAGGACAACAACTAATGAAAAACTGTTTTTT. This translates into CASSQRTTTNEKLFF. Complete variable domain (other parts from reference TRBV19 and TRBJ1-4): DGGITQSPKYLFRKEGQNVTLSCEQNLNHDAMYWYRQDPGQGLRLIYYSQIVNDFQKGDIAEGYSVSREKKESFPLTVTSAQKNPTAFYLCASSQRTTTNEKLFFGSGTQLSVL.